The sequence of this TCR beta chain was determined in a study of OX40 agonist ivuxolimab in advanced cancers. For the study at large: Patients were dosed with the agonistic anti-OX40 (CD134) antibody ivuxolimab.

V was cut by 5 bases and J by 11 bases, with 24 bases left in between. From germline, CDR1 is SGHTA and CDR2 FQGNSA. CDR3 size: 16 residues. Using immunoSEQ multiplex PCR, the repertoire was profiled, and TCRdb retains in-frame clones only, with some absent. The sample records approximately 55,000 clones, about nine tenths being singletons. The rearrangement links TRBV7-2 to TRBJ1-4; a weak D match, TRBD1 (5 bases). The origin of this receptor is an adult with an advanced solid tumor such as melanoma, head and neck, liver or kidney cancer. The specimen was CD4+ or CD8+ T cells sorted from blood, collected in a trial of the OX40 agonist ivuxolimab. CDR3 coding DNA: TGTGCCAGCAGCCCATCCCTCCGGGACGGTAATGGGAAACTGTTTTTT. It yields the protein CASSPSLRDGNGKLFF.